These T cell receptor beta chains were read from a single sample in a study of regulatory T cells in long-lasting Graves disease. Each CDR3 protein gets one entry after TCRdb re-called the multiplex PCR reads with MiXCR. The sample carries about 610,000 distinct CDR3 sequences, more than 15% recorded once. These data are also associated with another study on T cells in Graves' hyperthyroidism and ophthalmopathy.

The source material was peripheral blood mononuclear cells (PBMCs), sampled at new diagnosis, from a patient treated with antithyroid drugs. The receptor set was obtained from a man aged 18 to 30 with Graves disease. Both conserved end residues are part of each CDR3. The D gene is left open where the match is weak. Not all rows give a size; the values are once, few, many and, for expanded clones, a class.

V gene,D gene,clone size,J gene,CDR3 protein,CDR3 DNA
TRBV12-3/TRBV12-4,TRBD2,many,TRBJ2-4,CASIPRLAGYQAKNIQYF,TGTGCCAGCATCCCTCGCCTAGCGGGATACCAAGCCAAAAACATTCAGTACTTC
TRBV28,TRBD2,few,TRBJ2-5,CASSLRAGESGTQYF,TGTGCCAGCAGTCTCCGGGCGGGAGAGTCGGGGACCCAGTACTTC
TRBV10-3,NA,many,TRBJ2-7,CAISATYEQYF,TGTGCCATCAGTGCCACCTACGAGCAGTACTTC
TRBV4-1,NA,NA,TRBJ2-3,CASSQDEAGRVDTQYF,TGCGCCAGCAGCCAAGATGAGGCGGGACGTGTAGATACGCAGTATTTT
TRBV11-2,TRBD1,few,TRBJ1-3,CASRSGTGGRIFSGNTIYF,TGTGCCAGCAGGTCCGGCACAGGGGGCAGGATATTCTCTGGAAACACCATATATTTT
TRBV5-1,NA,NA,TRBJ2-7,CASSLRGTPSYEQYF,TGCGCCAGCAGCTTGAGGGGGACACCCTCCTACGAGCAGTACTTC
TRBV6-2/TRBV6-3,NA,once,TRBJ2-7,CASSDNRVPYEQYF,TGTGCCAGCAGTGACAACAGGGTCCCCTACGAGCAGTACTTC
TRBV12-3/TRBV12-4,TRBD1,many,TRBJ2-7,CASSPRDRVYEQYF,TGTGCCAGCAGCCCAAGGGACAGGGTCTACGAGCAGTACTTC
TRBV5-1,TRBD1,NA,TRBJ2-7,CASSIGQGVHEQYF,TGCGCCAGCAGTATCGGACAGGGGGTACACGAGCAGTACTTC
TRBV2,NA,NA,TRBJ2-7,CASTQAQREQYF,TGTGCCAGCACACAGGCCCAGCGCGAGCAGTACTTC
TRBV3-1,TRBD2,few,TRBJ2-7,CASSQDPSGSRAYEQYF,TGTGCCAGCAGCCAAGATCCCAGCGGGAGTCGGGCCTACGAGCAGTACTTC
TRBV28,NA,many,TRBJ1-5,CATRDVNQPQHF,TGTGCCACCCGTGATGTCAATCAGCCCCAGCATTTT
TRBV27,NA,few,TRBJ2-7,CASSLKGTYYEQYF,TGTGCCAGCAGTTTAAAGGGGACCTACTACGAGCAGTACTTC
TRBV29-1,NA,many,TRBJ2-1,CSVEDPGVPPREQFF,TGCAGCGTTGAAGATCCGGGGGTCCCACCCCGTGAGCAGTTCTTC
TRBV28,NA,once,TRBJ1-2,CASSLRLCGYTF,TGTGCCAGCAGTTTAAGACTATGTGGCTACACCTTC
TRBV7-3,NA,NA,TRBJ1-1,CASSTSQNTEAFF,TGTGCCAGCAGCACAAGCCAGAACACTGAAGCTTTCTTT
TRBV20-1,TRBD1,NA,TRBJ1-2,CSALQGAAYGYTF,TGCAGTGCCCTACAGGGGGCGGCCTATGGCTACACCTTC
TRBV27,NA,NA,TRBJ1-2,CASSSTPGGYTF,TGTGCCAGCAGTTCCACCCCGGGTGGCTACACCTTC
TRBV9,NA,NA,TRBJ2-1,CASSVGQSSYNEQFF,TGTGCCAGCAGCGTGGGCCAGAGCTCCTACAATGAGCAGTTCTTC
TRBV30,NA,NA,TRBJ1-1,CAWRGQMNAEAFF,TGTGCCTGGAGAGGGCAGATGAACGCTGAAGCTTTCTTT
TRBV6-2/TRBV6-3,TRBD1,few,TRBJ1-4,CASSEWDSEKLFF,TGTGCCAGCAGTGAATGGGACAGCGAAAAACTGTTTTTT
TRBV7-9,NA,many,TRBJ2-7,CASSSPVGQHYEQYF,TGTGCCAGCAGCTCTCCGGTGGGGCAACACTACGAGCAGTACTTC
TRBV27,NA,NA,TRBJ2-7,CASSLRGTDMVHEQYF,TGTGCCAGCAGCTTAAGGGGAACGGACATGGTCCACGAGCAGTACTTC
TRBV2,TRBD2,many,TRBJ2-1,CASRGTSGNYNEQFF,TGTGCCAGCAGGGGGACTAGCGGTAACTACAATGAGCAGTTCTTC
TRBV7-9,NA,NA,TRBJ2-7,CASSPRRSFYEQYF,TGTGCCAGCAGCCCGAGGAGGAGTTTCTACGAGCAGTACTTC
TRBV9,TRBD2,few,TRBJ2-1,CASSVLGWLAGGDEQFF,TGTGCCAGCAGCGTCTTAGGGTGGCTAGCGGGAGGTGATGAGCAGTTCTTC
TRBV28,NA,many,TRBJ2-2,CASTIVSGGGELFF,TGTGCCAGCACCATTGTGAGTGGCGGCGGGGAGCTGTTTTTT
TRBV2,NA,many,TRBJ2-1,CASSERGQRSYNEQFF,TGTGCCAGCAGTGAAAGAGGGCAGCGTTCCTACAATGAGCAGTTCTTC
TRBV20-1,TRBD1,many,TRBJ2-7,CSARGDDRGSSYEQYF,TGCAGTGCTAGAGGAGACGACAGGGGGAGCTCCTACGAGCAGTACTTC
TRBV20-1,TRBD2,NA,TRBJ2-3,CSALAGLAVTDTQYF,TGCAGTGCTCTGGCCGGACTAGCGGTCACAGATACGCAGTATTTT
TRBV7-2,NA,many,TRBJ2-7,CASSLGHKPFEQYF,TGTGCCAGCAGCCTTGGGCACAAGCCCTTCGAGCAGTACTTC
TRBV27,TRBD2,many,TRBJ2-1,CASSPRTSGAYNEQFF,TGTGCCAGCAGTCCGAGGACTAGCGGCGCCTACAATGAGCAGTTCTTC
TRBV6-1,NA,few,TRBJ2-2,CASSILGFADTGELFF,TGTGCCAGCAGCATACTGGGGTTTGCGGACACCGGGGAGCTGTTTTTT
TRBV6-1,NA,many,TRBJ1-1,CASSTLGRTEAFF,TGTGCCAGCAGTACCTTAGGACGGACTGAAGCTTTCTTT
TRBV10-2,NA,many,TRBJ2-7,CASSRQGLYEQYF,TGCGCCAGCAGTCGTCAGGGACTCTACGAGCAGTACTTC
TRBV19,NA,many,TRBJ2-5,CARGPTSMPETQYF,TGTGCCAGGGGACCTACCAGCATGCCGGAGACCCAGTACTTC
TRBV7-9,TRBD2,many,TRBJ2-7,CASSSAVGGRGYEQYF,TGTGCCAGCAGCTCAGCAGTTGGCGGGAGGGGCTACGAGCAGTACTTC
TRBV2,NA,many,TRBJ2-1,CASRRLSSYNEQFF,TGTGCCAGCAGACGGCTTAGCTCCTACAATGAGCAGTTCTTC
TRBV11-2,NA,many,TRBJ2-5,CASSLGGQGETQYF,TGTGCCAGCAGCTTAGGGGGGCAGGGGGAGACCCAGTACTTC
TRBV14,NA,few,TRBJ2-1,CASSQDTAVGGWFF,TGTGCCAGCAGCCAAGATACTGCCGTGGGGGGATGGTTCTTC
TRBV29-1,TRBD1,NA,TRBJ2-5,CSVDDRGLLGIQQETQYF,TGCAGCGTTGACGACAGGGGCCTTTTAGGGATCCAGCAAGAGACCCAGTACTTC
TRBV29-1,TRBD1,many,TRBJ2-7,CSTRTGYDEQYF,TGCAGCACGCGGACAGGGTACGACGAGCAGTACTTC
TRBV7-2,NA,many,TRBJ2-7,CASSLGPLNEQYF,TGTGCCAGCAGCTTAGGTCCGCTGAACGAGCAGTACTTC
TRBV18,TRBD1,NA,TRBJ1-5,CASSPMGQTSNQPQHF,TGTGCCAGCTCACCTATGGGACAGACCAGCAATCAGCCCCAGCATTTT
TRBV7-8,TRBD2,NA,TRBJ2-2,CASRLGGLAANTGELFF,TGTGCCAGCAGGCTAGGCGGGCTAGCGGCCAACACCGGGGAGCTGTTTTTT
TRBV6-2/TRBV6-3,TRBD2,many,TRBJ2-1,CASSYGGSGRSLSYNEQFF,TGTGCCAGCAGTTACGGGGGTAGCGGGAGGAGTCTATCCTACAATGAGCAGTTCTTC
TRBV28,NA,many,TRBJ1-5,CASSPTGARNQPQHF,TGTGCCAGCAGTCCTACGGGGGCACGCAATCAGCCCCAGCATTTT
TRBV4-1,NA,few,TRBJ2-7,CASSHQGAIYEQYF,TGCGCCAGCAGTCATCAAGGGGCGATCTACGAGCAGTACTTC
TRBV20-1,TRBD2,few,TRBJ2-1,CSAYSSGRGVEQFF,TGCAGTGCCTATTCGAGCGGGAGGGGGGTTGAGCAGTTCTTC
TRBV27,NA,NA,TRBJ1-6,CASSGLNSPLHF,TGTGCCAGCAGTGGGCTGAATTCACCCCTCCACTTT
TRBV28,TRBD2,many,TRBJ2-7,CASSSTAKGGEQYF,TGTGCCAGCAGTTCGACAGCCAAGGGAGGGGAGCAGTACTTC
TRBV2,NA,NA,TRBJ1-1,CASSAHGGVRANTEAFF,TGTGCCAGCAGTGCCCATGGAGGGGTACGGGCGAACACTGAAGCTTTCTTT
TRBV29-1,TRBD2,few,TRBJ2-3,CSVETSGSTDTQYF,TGCAGCGTTGAAACTAGCGGGAGCACAGATACGCAGTATTTT
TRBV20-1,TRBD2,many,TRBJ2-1,CSARPGLAGEQFF,TGCAGTGCTAGGCCGGGACTAGCGGGAGAGCAGTTCTTC
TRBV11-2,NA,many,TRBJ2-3,CASSALVKDTQYF,TGTGCCAGCAGCGCCCTAGTAAAAGATACGCAGTATTTT